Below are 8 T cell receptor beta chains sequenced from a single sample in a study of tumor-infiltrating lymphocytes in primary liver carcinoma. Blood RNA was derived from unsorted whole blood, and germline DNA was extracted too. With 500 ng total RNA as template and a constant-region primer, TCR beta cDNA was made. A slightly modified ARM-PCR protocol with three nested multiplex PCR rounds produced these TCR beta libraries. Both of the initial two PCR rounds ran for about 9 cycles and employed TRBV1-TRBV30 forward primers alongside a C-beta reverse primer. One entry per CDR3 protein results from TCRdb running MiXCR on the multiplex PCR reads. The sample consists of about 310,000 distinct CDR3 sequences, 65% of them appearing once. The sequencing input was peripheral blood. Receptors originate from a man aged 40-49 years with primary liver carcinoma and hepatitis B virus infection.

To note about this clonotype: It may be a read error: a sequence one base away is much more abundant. CDR3 sequence reads: CASSLYASGRSEQCF. CDR3 nucleotide sequence: TGTGCCAGCAGCTTGTACGCTAGCGGGAGAAGCGAGCAGTGCTTC. V and J are TRBV5-4 and TRBJ2-7, with 10 positions matching TRBD2. Germline V lookup: CDR1 SGHNT, CDR2 YYREEE (reference sequence). The CDR3 sequence is 15 residues long.

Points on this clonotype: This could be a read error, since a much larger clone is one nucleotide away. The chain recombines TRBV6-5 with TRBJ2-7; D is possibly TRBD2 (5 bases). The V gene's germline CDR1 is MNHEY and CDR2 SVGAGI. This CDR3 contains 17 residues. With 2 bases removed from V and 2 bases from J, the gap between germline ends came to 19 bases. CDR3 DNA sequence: TGTGCCAGCAGTTACAGGACGGCTCCAGCGGAGCCCTACGAGCAGTACTTC. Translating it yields CASSYRTAPAEPYEQYF.

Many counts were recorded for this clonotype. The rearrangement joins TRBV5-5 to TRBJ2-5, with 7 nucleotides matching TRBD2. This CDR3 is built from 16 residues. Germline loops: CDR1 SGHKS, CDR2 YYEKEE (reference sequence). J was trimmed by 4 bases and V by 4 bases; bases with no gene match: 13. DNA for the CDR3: TGTGCCAGCAGCGCGAGACCAGCGGGAATGAGAGAGACCCAGTACTTC. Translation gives CASSARPAGMRETQYF.

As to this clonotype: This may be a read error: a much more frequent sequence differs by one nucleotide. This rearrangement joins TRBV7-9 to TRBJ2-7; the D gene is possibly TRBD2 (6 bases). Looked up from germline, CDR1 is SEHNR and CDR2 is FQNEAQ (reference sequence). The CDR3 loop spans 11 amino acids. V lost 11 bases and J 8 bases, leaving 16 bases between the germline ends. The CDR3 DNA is TGTGCCGCCGGGGGTAATTACAAGCAGTACTTC. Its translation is CAAGGNYKQYF. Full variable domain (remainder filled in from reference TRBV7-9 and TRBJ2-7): DTGVSQNPRHKITKRGQNVTFRCDPISEHNRLYWYRQTLGQGPEFLTYFQNEAQLEKSRLLSDRFSAERPKGSFSTLEIQRTEQGDSAMYLCAAGGNYKQYFGPGTRLTVT.

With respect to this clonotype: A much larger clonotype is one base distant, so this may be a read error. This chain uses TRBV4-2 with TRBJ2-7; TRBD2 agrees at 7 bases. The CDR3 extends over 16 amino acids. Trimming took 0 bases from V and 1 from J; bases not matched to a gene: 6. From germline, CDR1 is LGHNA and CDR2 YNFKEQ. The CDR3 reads CASSQEGLPGSYEQYF. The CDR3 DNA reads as TGTGCCAGCAGCCAAGAGGGACTACCGGGATCCTACGAGCAGTACTTC.

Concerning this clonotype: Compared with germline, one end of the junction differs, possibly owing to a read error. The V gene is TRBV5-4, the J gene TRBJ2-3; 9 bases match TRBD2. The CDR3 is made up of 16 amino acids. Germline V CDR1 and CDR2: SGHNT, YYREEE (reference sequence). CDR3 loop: CASSLHAGGPTDTQYF. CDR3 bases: TGTGCCAGCAGCTTGCACGCGGGAGGGCCCACAGATACACAGTATTTT.

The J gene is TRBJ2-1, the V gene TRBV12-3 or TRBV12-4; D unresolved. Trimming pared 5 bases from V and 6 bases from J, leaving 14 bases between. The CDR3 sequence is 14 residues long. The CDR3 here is CASSPVTGGNEQFF. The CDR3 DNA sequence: TGTGCCAGCAGTCCCGTGACGGGCGGCAATGAGCAGTTCTTC.

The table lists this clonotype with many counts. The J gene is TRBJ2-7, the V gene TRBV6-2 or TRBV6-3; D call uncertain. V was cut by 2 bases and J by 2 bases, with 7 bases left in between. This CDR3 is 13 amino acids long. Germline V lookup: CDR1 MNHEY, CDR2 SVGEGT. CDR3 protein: CASSYAAPYEQYF. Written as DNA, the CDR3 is TGTGCCAGCAGTTACGCGGCACCCTACGAGCAGTACTTC.